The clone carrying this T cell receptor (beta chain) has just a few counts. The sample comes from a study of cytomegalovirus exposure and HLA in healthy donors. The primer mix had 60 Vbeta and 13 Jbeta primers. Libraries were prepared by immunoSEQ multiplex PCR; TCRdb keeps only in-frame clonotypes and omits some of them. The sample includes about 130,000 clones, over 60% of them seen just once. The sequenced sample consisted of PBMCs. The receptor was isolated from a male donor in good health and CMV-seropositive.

CDR3 loop: CASRPPGLNSPLHF. In nucleotides, the CDR3 is TGTGCCAGCAGACCCCCCGGACTAAATTCACCCCTCCACTTT. The V and J genes are TRBV7-9 and TRBJ1-6; D gene uncertain. The CDR3 length is 14 residues. Germline lookup yields CDR1 SEHNR and CDR2 FQNEAQ (reference sequence). The V gene lost 6 bases and the J gene lost 7 bases, with 13 bases spanning the gap.